The 19 T cell receptor beta chains listed next were all sequenced from one sample in a study of blood T cell repertoires in COVID-19. The table came from immunoSEQ multiplex PCR; TCRdb's copy has only in-frame clones and leaves some out. This sample has under 250,000 clones, with approximately 85% found just once. Sample: peripheral blood. Receptors were obtained from a man between 50 and 59 years old with COVID-19, enrolled during active disease.

The CDR3 reads CASSPTRDRGLFGSGNTIYF. The CDR3 region has the DNA TGTGCCAGCTCACCTACGCGGGACAGGGGGCTCTTCGGCTCTGGAAACACCATATATTTT. This rearrangement joins TRBV18 to TRBJ1-3, with 12 bases identical to TRBD1. CDR1 and CDR2 from the germline V gene are KGHSH and LQKENI. With 3 bases clipped from V and 0 bases from J, the junction kept 12 bases outside the gene matches. There are 20 residues in the CDR3.

On this clone: The sample contains more than one DNA sequence encoding this CDR3. This rearrangement joins TRBV10-3 to TRBJ1-5, with D possibly matching TRBD1 (6 bases). Germline CDR1 is ENHRY and CDR2 is SYGVKD. The CDR3 runs to 15 residues. V dropped 0 bases and J dropped 1 base, with 7 bases sitting between them. The DNA for the CDR3 is TGTGCCATCAGTGAGTCTGGGGGCAGCAATCAGCCCCAGCATTTT. It codes for CAISESGGSNQPQHF.

This sequence joins TRBV7-6 and TRBJ2-5; D is possibly TRBD2 (6 bases). Trimming removed 1 base at V and 0 bases at J, with 9 bases between. The CDR3 contains 15 residues. Germline V gives CDR1 SGHVS, CDR2 FNYEAQ. For the CDR3, the DNA is TGTGCCAGCAGCTTAGTGGCGGGGTACCAAGAGACCCAGTACTTC. Protein sequence: CASSLVAGYQETQYF.

Here the CDR3 DNA reads TGTGCCAGCAGTTTGGGCCTCTTGTCGGGGAAGGTTGAAGCTTTCTTT. It translates to CASSLGLLSGKVEAFF. The chain links TRBV6-5 to TRBJ1-1; D unresolved. The CDR3 runs to 16 residues. Germline-derived CDR1 and CDR2 are MNHEY and SVGAGI. V was shortened by 4 bases and J by 7 bases, with 22 bases between the two germline ends.

V usage is TRBV25-1 and J usage is TRBJ2-7; TRBD2 is a possible D gene (6 bases). V lost 5 bases, J lost 4 bases, and 12 bases lay in between. The CDR3 is 13 residues long. Germline CDR1 reads MGHDK; CDR2 reads SYGVNS. As DNA, the CDR3 is TGTGCCAGCAGTCTACGGGGGAGTTACGAGCAGTACTTC. It is translated as CASSLRGSYEQYF.

This clone has a single count. The rearrangement joins TRBV11-2 to TRBJ1-2; TRBD1 matches 7 bases. The CDR3 contains 16 residues. Germline CDR1 reads SGHAT; CDR2 reads FQNNGV. V lost 5 bases, J lost 4 bases, and 13 bases stayed unmatched. CDR3 sequence: CASSTPEGGRAYGYTF. In nucleotides, the CDR3 is TGTGCCAGCAGCACCCCGGAAGGGGGCCGCGCCTATGGCTACACCTTC.

The chain uses TRBV7-9 and TRBJ1-2, with 8 nucleotides matching TRBD1. CDR3 length equals 13 residues. Germline assignment: CDR1 SEHNR and CDR2 FQNEAQ (reference sequence). Germline trimming cut 5 bases from V and 5 bases from J; bases unmatched to any gene: 4. The DNA of the CDR3 is TGTGCCAGCAGCCTCGGACAGGGTTATGGCTACACCTTC. Translating it yields CASSLGQGYGYTF. The full variable domain, completed using reference TRBV7-9 and TRBJ1-2, is DTGVSQNPRHKITKRGQNVTFRCDPISEHNRLYWYRQTLGQGPEFLTYFQNEAQLEKSRLLSDRFSAERPKGSFSTLEIQRTEQGDSAMYLCASSLGQGYGYTFGSGTRLTVV.

The chain carries TRBV10-3 and TRBJ1-4; D is unclear. This CDR3 comprises 16 residues. V lost 0 bases, J lost 1 base, and 9 bases lay in between. Germline values: CDR1 ENHRY, CDR2 SYGVKD. The CDR3 DNA sequence: TGTGCCATCAGTGAGTCCCGACACCTAACTAATGAAAAACTGTTTTTT. Amino acid sequence: CAISESRHLTNEKLFF.

The rearrangement joins TRBV2 to TRBJ2-7; perhaps TRBD1 as D (6 bases). With 1 base removed from V and 3 bases from J, the gap between germline ends came to 10 bases. Looked up from germline, CDR1 is SNHLY and CDR2 is FYNNEI. The CDR3 runs to 14 residues. In nucleotides, the CDR3 is TGTGCCAGCAGTGAAGGCAGGGGAGACTACGAGCAGTACTTC. Amino acid sequence: CASSEGRGDYEQYF.

This chain uses TRBV5-5 with TRBJ2-7; 7 bases are shared with TRBD1. V was pared by 3 bases and J by 2 bases, with 11 bases of the junction left unmatched. The germline V gene encodes CDR1 SGHKS and CDR2 YYEKEE (reference sequence). The CDR3 totals 16 residues. The CDR3: CASSSLSTGPAYEQYF. DNA of the CDR3: TGTGCCAGCAGCTCCCTATCGACAGGGCCCGCCTACGAGCAGTACTTC.

This clone was observed a few times. The CDR3 nucleotides are TGTGCCAGCAGTGAGTCCAACTCTGGAAACACCATATATTTT. Its protein product is CASSESNSGNTIYF. This chain links TRBV2 with TRBJ1-3; D unresolved. Looked up from germline, CDR1 is SNHLY and CDR2 is FYNNEI. V lost 3 bases and J 0 bases, leaving 6 bases between the germline ends. The CDR3 consists of 14 residues. The full variable domain, rest sourced from reference TRBV2 and TRBJ1-3, is EPEVTQTPSHQVTQMGQEVILRCVPISNHLYFYWYRQILGQKVEFLVSFYNNEISEKSEIFDDQFSVERPDGSNFTLKIRSTKLEDSAMYFCASSESNSGNTIYFGEGSWLTVV.

The chain recombines TRBV28 with TRBJ2-5; 10 bases fit TRBD2. From germline, CDR1 is MDHEN and CDR2 SYDVKM. The CDR3 consists of 17 residues. J was trimmed by 4 bases and V by 2 bases; bases with no gene match: 10. The CDR3 here is CASSLNSLLAGSETQYF. The CDR3 bases are TGTGCCAGCAGTTTAAACAGTCTACTAGCGGGATCAGAGACCCAGTACTTC.

The chain employs TRBV11-1 and TRBJ1-2, with D tentatively TRBD1 (6 bases). The length of the CDR3 is 15 residues. V lost 6 bases, J lost 3 bases, and 17 bases lay in between. Germline V gene sequence: CDR1 SGHAT, CDR2 FQDESV (reference sequence). The CDR3 spells CASRRLPAGDYGYTF. CDR3 coding DNA: TGTGCCAGCAGACGCCTCCCTGCAGGGGACTATGGCTACACCTTC. Supplemented by reference TRBV11-1 and TRBJ1-2, the full variable domain reads EAEVAQSPRYKITEKSQAVAFWCDPISGHATLYWYRQILGQGPELLVQFQDESVVDDSQLPKDRFSAERLKGVDSTLKIQPAELGDSAMYLCASRRLPAGDYGYTFGSGTRLTVV.

The chain has TRBV19 and TRBJ1-5, with 9 bases lining up with TRBD1. CDR3 length: 16 residues. V shed 3 bases, J shed 3 bases, and the junction held 6 bases outside the gene matches. Germline V gives CDR1 LNHDA, CDR2 SQIVND (reference sequence). DNA of the CDR3: TGTGCCAGTAGTATGGGGACAGGGTTTATCAATCAGCCCCAGCATTTT. Its protein product is CASSMGTGFINQPQHF. Full variable domain (missing parts from reference TRBV19 and TRBJ1-5): DGGITQSPKYLFRKEGQNVTLSCEQNLNHDAMYWYRQDPGQGLRLIYYSQIVNDFQKGDIAEGYSVSREKKESFPLTVTSAQKNPTAFYLCASSMGTGFINQPQHFGDGTRLSIL.

This chain uses TRBV2 with TRBJ2-3; tentative D call: TRBD2 (6 bases). In germline, CDR1 is SNHLY, CDR2 FYNNEI. Between the trimmed V and J ends, which lost 2 bases and 0 bases, there was a span of 12 bases. The CDR3 is 16 residues long. The CDR3 reads CASSEMGEVSTDTQYF. For the CDR3, the DNA is TGTGCCAGCAGTGAAATGGGGGAGGTGAGCACAGATACGCAGTATTTT.

The chain couples TRBV9 to TRBJ2-2; maybe TRBD2 (7 bases). V was trimmed by 7 bases and J by 4 bases, leaving 17 bases between them. Germline loops: CDR1 SGDLS, CDR2 YYNGEE. The CDR3 covers 15 residues. The CDR3: CASSREGEGTGELFF. The DNA of the CDR3 is TGTGCCAGCTCCCGAGAGGGGGAGGGCACCGGGGAGCTGTTTTTT.

CDR3 sequence (DNA): TGTGCCAGCAGCCAAGGGAGGCAGGGGGCAAACCAAGAGACCCAGTACTTC. Protein sequence: CASSQGRQGANQETQYF. V gene TRBV4-2 combines with J gene TRBJ2-5, with TRBD1 matching 8 bases. V lost 1 base, J lost 0 bases, and 7 bases stayed unmatched. From germline, CDR1 is LGHNA and CDR2 YNFKEQ. The CDR3 runs 17 residues.

CDR3 coding DNA: TGTGCCAGCAGCGCATTCTTGACAGGGGGATACAATGAGCAGTTCTTC. Translation gives CASSAFLTGGYNEQFF. J is TRBJ2-1 and V is TRBV9, with 9 bases aligning to TRBD1. J gave up 4 bases and V 3 bases, and 8 bases lay outside the gene matches. Germline-derived CDR1 and CDR2 are SGDLS and YYNGEE. The CDR3 loop spans 16 amino acids.

V is TRBV3-1 (or the pseudogene TRBV3-2) and J is TRBJ2-1, with 13 positions matching TRBD2. The CDR3 runs 16 residues. Unmatched junction bases numbered 9, after V lost 4 bases and J lost 9 bases. From germline, CDR1 is LGHDT and CDR2 YNNKEL (reference sequence). CDR3 sequence: CASSLRLAGGFGEQFF. In nucleotides, the CDR3 is TGTGCCAGCAGCCTACGACTAGCGGGGGGATTCGGTGAGCAGTTCTTC.